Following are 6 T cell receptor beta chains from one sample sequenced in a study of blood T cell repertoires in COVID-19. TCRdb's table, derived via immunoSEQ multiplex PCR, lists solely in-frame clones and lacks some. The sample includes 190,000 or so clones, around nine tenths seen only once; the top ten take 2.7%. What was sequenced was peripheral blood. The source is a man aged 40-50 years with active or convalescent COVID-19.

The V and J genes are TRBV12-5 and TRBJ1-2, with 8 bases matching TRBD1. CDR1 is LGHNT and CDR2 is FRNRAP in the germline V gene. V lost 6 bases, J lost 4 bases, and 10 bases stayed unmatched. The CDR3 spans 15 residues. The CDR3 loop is CASGSTGEEGYGYTF. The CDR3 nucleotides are TGTGCTAGTGGCTCGACAGGGGAAGAAGGCTATGGCTACACCTTC.

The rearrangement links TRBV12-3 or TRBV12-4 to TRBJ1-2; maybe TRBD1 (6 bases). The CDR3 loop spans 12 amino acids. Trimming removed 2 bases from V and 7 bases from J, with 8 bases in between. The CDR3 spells CASSLYRAGYTF. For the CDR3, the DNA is TGTGCCAGCAGTTTATACAGGGCTGGCTACACCTTC.

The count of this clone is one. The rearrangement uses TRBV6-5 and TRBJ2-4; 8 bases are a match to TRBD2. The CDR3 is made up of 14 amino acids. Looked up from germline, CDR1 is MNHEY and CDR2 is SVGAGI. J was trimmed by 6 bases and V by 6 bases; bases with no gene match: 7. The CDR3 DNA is TGTGCCAGCAGGTCGACGGGACTAGTAAACATTCAGTACTTC. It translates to CASRSTGLVNIQYF.

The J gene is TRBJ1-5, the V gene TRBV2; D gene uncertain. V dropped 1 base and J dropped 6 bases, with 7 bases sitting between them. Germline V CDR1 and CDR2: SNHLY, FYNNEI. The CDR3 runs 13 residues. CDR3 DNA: TGTGCCAGCAGTGAAGATGGGCCTCAGCCCCAGCATTTT. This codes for CASSEDGPQPQHF.

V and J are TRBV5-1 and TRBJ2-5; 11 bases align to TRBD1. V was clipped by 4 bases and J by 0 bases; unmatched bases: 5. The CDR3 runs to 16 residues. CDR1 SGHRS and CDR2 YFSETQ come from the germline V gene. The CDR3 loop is CASSPGTGGYQETQYF. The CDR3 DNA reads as TGCGCCAGCAGCCCTGGGACAGGGGGTTACCAAGAGACCCAGTACTTC.

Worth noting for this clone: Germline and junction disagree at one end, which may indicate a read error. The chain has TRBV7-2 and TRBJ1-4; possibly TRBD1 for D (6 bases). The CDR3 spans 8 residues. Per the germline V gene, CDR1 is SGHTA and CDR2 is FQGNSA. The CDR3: CASSPDRF. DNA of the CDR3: TGTGCCAGCAGTCCCGACAGGTTT.